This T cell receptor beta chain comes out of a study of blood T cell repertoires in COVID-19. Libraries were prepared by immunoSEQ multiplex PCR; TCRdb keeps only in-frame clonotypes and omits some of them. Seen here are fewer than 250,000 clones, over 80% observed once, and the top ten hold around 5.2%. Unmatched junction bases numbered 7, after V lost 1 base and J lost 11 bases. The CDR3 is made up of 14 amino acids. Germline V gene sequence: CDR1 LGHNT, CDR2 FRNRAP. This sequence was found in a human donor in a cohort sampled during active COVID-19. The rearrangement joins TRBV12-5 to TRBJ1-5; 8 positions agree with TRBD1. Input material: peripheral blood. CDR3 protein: CASGLDRGDGAQHF. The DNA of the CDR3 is TGTGCTAGTGGTTTGGACAGGGGGGACGGGGCCCAGCATTTT.